The present TCR beta chain was sequenced within a study of shared clonotypes between healthy human individuals. At the level of the study: Per donor, three plates held CD4 naive cells, three held CD4 memory, two held CD8 naive and one held CD8 memory. Findings and caveats of the study: With a few donors compared, around 5.4% of naive CD4 clonotypes were shared. Shared clonotypes across all four donors exceeded non-shared ones in generation probability. A generally larger estimated richness was seen in naive subsets than in memory subsets.

Produced via immunoSEQ multiplex PCR; TCRdb's table is partial and in-frame only. This sample has about 670,000 clones, with more than 70% found just once. The table lists this clone with a few counts. Its antigen is not identified. V gave up 1 base and J gave up 4 bases, with 15 bases separating them. This CDR3 spans 16 amino acids. CDR1 and CDR2 from the germline V gene are SGHDT and YYEEEE. The TCR comes from a young woman in good health. The specimen was memory CD4+ T cells sorted from blood. Subset reported: CD45RA-negative fraction. The V call is TRBV5-6, the J call TRBJ1-5; D gene uncertain. In DNA, the CDR3 is TGTGCCAGCAGCTTGTCAGGATCCGTGGGGAATCAGCCCCAGCATTTT. It translates to CASSLSGSVGNQPQHF.